These T cell receptor beta chains were read from a single sample in a study of breast tumors, draining lymph nodes, adjacent tissues. TCRdb reprocessed the multiplex PCR reads with MiXCR, giving one entry per CDR3 protein. This sample has 80,000 to 130,000 distinct CDR3 sequences; less than 25% occur once, and the top ten carry around 1.2%. Sequenced material: axillary lymph node tissue. The source of these receptors is a female donor with breast cancer. Some clones in this sample may be carry-over from other donors' samples. CDR3s include the opening cysteine and the closing phenylalanine or tryptophan. The order of the fields is V gene, J gene, D gene, clone size, CDR3 DNA, CDR3 protein. The D gene is left open where the match is weak. Size is omitted from some rows. Given values are once, few, many or a class for expanded clones.

v_call: TRBV10-2; j_call: TRBJ2-7; d_call: TRBD1; clone_size: many; cdr3_nt: TGCGCCAGCAGTGAGTCGACAGGGTGGGGCCTCTCCTACGAGCAGTACTTC; cdr3_aa: CASSESTGWGLSYEQYF
v_call: TRBV20-1; j_call: TRBJ2-1; d_call: TRBD1; clone_size: many; cdr3_nt: TGCAGTGCTAGAGAAGACAGGGTGTCCTCCTACAATGAGCAGTTCTTC; cdr3_aa: CSAREDRVSSYNEQFF
v_call: TRBV10-3; j_call: TRBJ2-2; d_call: NA; clone_size: NA; cdr3_nt: TGTGCCATCGCACGGGGGACATCCACGAACACCGGGGAGCTGTTTTTT; cdr3_aa: CAIARGTSTNTGELFF
v_call: TRBV5-4; j_call: TRBJ2-3; d_call: TRBD2; clone_size: NA; cdr3_nt: TGTGCCAGCAGCTTGGTTTTCTCTAGCGGGGGGGAGGGTACGCAGTATTTT; cdr3_aa: CASSLVFSSGGEGTQYF
v_call: TRBV7-8; j_call: TRBJ1-5; d_call: TRBD1; clone_size: many; cdr3_nt: TGTGCCAGCAGCTTAGGGACAGGGTTAAATCAGCCCCAGCATTTT; cdr3_aa: CASSLGTGLNQPQHF
v_call: TRBV12-3/TRBV12-4; j_call: TRBJ1-2; d_call: NA; clone_size: many; cdr3_nt: TGTGCCAGCAGTACCCCTGGGGGGTACAGGGGCTACACCTTC; cdr3_aa: CASSTPGGYRGYTF
v_call: TRBV6-2/TRBV6-3; j_call: TRBJ2-4; d_call: NA; clone_size: few; cdr3_nt: TGTGCCAGCAGTTCGGGGACCCATAGGAGTCAGTACTTC; cdr3_aa: CASSSGTHRSQYF
v_call: TRBV18; j_call: TRBJ2-1; d_call: NA; clone_size: many; cdr3_nt: TGTGCCAGCTCACCAGCGAGTTGGGAGCAGTTCTTC; cdr3_aa: CASSPASWEQFF
v_call: TRBV6-1; j_call: TRBJ2-5; d_call: NA; clone_size: many; cdr3_nt: TGTGCCAGCTCCTACCAACGCCGAGAGACCCAGTACTTC; cdr3_aa: CASSYQRRETQYF
v_call: TRBV12-3/TRBV12-4; j_call: TRBJ2-2; d_call: TRBD2; clone_size: NA; cdr3_nt: TGTGCCAGCAGTTCCAGCGGGAGCGACACCGGGGAGCTGTTTTTT; cdr3_aa: CASSSSGSDTGELFF
v_call: TRBV6-5; j_call: TRBJ1-2; d_call: NA; clone_size: many; cdr3_nt: TGTGCCAGCAGTCAGCGGACGGATGGCTACACCTTC; cdr3_aa: CASSQRTDGYTF
v_call: TRBV30; j_call: TRBJ1-6; d_call: NA; clone_size: many; cdr3_nt: TGTGCCTGGGGGAAAAATTCACCCCTCCACTTT; cdr3_aa: CAWGKNSPLHF
v_call: TRBV20-1; j_call: TRBJ1-5; d_call: TRBD1; clone_size: many; cdr3_nt: TGCAGTGCTAGACGGGGACAGGTCAATCAGCCCCAGCATTTT; cdr3_aa: CSARRGQVNQPQHF
v_call: TRBV5-6; j_call: TRBJ2-5; d_call: TRBD2; clone_size: many; cdr3_nt: TGTGCCAGCAGCAGGCCGGGACTAGCGGGAGAAGCTCCTGAGACCCAGTACTTC; cdr3_aa: CASSRPGLAGEAPETQYF
v_call: TRBV13; j_call: TRBJ2-3; d_call: TRBD2; clone_size: many; cdr3_nt: TGTGCCAGCATCAAATGGAGCGGGGGGGACACAGATACGCAGTATTTT; cdr3_aa: CASIKWSGGDTDTQYF
v_call: TRBV6-5; j_call: TRBJ2-2; d_call: TRBD1; clone_size: many; cdr3_nt: TGTGCCAGCAGGATGGGACAGGGTTTTGCCGGGGAGCTGTTTTTT; cdr3_aa: CASRMGQGFAGELFF
v_call: TRBV6-5; j_call: TRBJ2-2; d_call: NA; clone_size: NA; cdr3_nt: TGTGCCAGCAGTTACAGTACGCCTGGGGCTCTCTTT; cdr3_aa: CASSYSTPGALF
v_call: TRBV27; j_call: TRBJ2-7; d_call: NA; clone_size: NA; cdr3_nt: TGTGCCAGCGGGTGGGGGGGCGGGTACGAGCAGTACTTC; cdr3_aa: CASGWGGGYEQYF
v_call: TRBV3-1; j_call: TRBJ2-7; d_call: NA; clone_size: NA; cdr3_nt: TGTGCCAGCAGCCAAGATTTCGGATCGGGTCCCATATACGAGCAGTACTTC; cdr3_aa: CASSQDFGSGPIYEQYF
v_call: TRBV9; j_call: TRBJ1-4; d_call: TRBD1; clone_size: many; cdr3_nt: TGTGCCAGCAGCGGGGGGACAGACGCAACTAATGAAAAACTGTTTTTT; cdr3_aa: CASSGGTDATNEKLFF
v_call: TRBV29-1; j_call: TRBJ2-1; d_call: NA; clone_size: many; cdr3_nt: TGCAGCGTTGATGTGGGAGTAGATTTTGAGCAGTTCTTC; cdr3_aa: CSVDVGVDFEQFF
v_call: TRBV15; j_call: TRBJ2-3; d_call: NA; clone_size: NA; cdr3_nt: TGTGCCACCAGCAGAGATGGTCCGGGGCTGTCCAGCACAGATACGCGGTATTTT; cdr3_aa: CATSRDGPGLSSTDTRYF
v_call: TRBV20-1; j_call: TRBJ2-1; d_call: TRBD2; clone_size: few; cdr3_nt: TGCAGTGCTCCCCCGGGACTAGCGGGAGTGGAGGAGCAGTTCTTC; cdr3_aa: CSAPPGLAGVEEQFF
v_call: TRBV3-1; j_call: TRBJ2-7; d_call: NA; clone_size: many; cdr3_nt: TGTGCCAGCAGCCAAGGACCGCCAGTGAGGAACGAGCAGTACTTC; cdr3_aa: CASSQGPPVRNEQYF
v_call: TRBV6-1; j_call: TRBJ1-5; d_call: NA; clone_size: many; cdr3_nt: TGTGCCAGCAGTGGCAACGGGGGTAGGCAGCCCCAGCATTTT; cdr3_aa: CASSGNGGRQPQHF
v_call: TRBV29-1; j_call: TRBJ2-7; d_call: NA; clone_size: many; cdr3_nt: TGCAGCGTTGGCGGCTCCGCATACGAGCAGTACTTC; cdr3_aa: CSVGGSAYEQYF
v_call: TRBV20-1; j_call: TRBJ1-5; d_call: NA; clone_size: many; cdr3_nt: TGCAGTGCTAGAGAAGGGGGTGTCAATCAGCCCCAGCATTTT; cdr3_aa: CSAREGGVNQPQHF
v_call: TRBV7-2; j_call: TRBJ2-1; d_call: TRBD2; clone_size: many; cdr3_nt: TGTGCCAGCAGCCAACGGGGGGGGCATGAGCAGTTCTTC; cdr3_aa: CASSQRGGHEQFF
v_call: TRBV12-3/TRBV12-4; j_call: TRBJ2-1; d_call: NA; clone_size: many; cdr3_nt: TGTGCCAGCAGTTTAGTTGGGGGCCACTCCTACAATGAGCAGTTCTTC; cdr3_aa: CASSLVGGHSYNEQFF
v_call: TRBV5-1; j_call: TRBJ2-3; d_call: TRBD2; clone_size: many; cdr3_nt: TGCGCCAGCAGCTTCACTTCTAGCGGGGTTCAAGATACGCAGTATTTT; cdr3_aa: CASSFTSSGVQDTQYF
v_call: TRBV19; j_call: TRBJ1-5; d_call: NA; clone_size: many; cdr3_nt: TGTGCCAGTAGTATTCGGGGTCAGCCCCAGCATTTT; cdr3_aa: CASSIRGQPQHF
v_call: TRBV6-1; j_call: TRBJ1-5; d_call: TRBD1; clone_size: many; cdr3_nt: TGTGCCAGCAGTTGGGGGACAGGGAGAAATCAGCCCCAGCATTTT; cdr3_aa: CASSWGTGRNQPQHF
v_call: TRBV7-3; j_call: TRBJ2-5; d_call: TRBD2; clone_size: many; cdr3_nt: TGTGCCAGCAGCTCTGGCGGGGGGGCCTGGGAGACCCAGTACTTC; cdr3_aa: CASSSGGGAWETQYF
v_call: TRBV2; j_call: TRBJ1-3; d_call: NA; clone_size: NA; cdr3_nt: TGTGCCAGCAGGCCGAAGGGGGGGGATGGAAACACCATATATTTT; cdr3_aa: CASRPKGGDGNTIYF
v_call: TRBV6-1; j_call: TRBJ2-7; d_call: TRBD1; clone_size: many; cdr3_nt: TGTGCCAGCAGTGAAGGGCAGGGGGTCTCCTACGAGCAGTACTTC; cdr3_aa: CASSEGQGVSYEQYF
v_call: TRBV20-1; j_call: TRBJ2-1; d_call: TRBD2; clone_size: NA; cdr3_nt: TGCAGTGCTAGAGATCGGACTAGCGGGAGGTATGAGCAGTTCTTC; cdr3_aa: CSARDRTSGRYEQFF
v_call: TRBV30; j_call: TRBJ1-5; d_call: NA; clone_size: many; cdr3_nt: TGTGCCTGGACCCCCGGGGCTACGAATCAGCCCCAGCATTTT; cdr3_aa: CAWTPGATNQPQHF
v_call: TRBV7-9; j_call: TRBJ2-1; d_call: NA; clone_size: many; cdr3_nt: TGTGCCAGCAGCTTTGACAGTCACAATGAGCAGTTCTTC; cdr3_aa: CASSFDSHNEQFF
v_call: TRBV4-1; j_call: TRBJ1-4; d_call: NA; clone_size: NA; cdr3_nt: TGCGCCAGCAGCCAAGATCCGGAGGGTGGGGAACTGTTTTTT; cdr3_aa: CASSQDPEGGELFF
v_call: TRBV5-1; j_call: TRBJ2-3; d_call: NA; clone_size: many; cdr3_nt: TGCGCCAGCAGCTCTGGTCGTGGAAGCACAGATACGCAGTATTTT; cdr3_aa: CASSSGRGSTDTQYF
v_call: TRBV20-1; j_call: TRBJ2-3; d_call: TRBD2; clone_size: many; cdr3_nt: TGCAGTGCTAGAGAGATTAGCGGGTCAGATACGCAGTATTTT; cdr3_aa: CSAREISGSDTQYF
v_call: TRBV10-3; j_call: TRBJ2-1; d_call: TRBD2; clone_size: many; cdr3_nt: TGTGCCTACGGGAGGGGCAGACAGTTCTTC; cdr3_aa: CAYGRGRQFF
v_call: TRBV20-1; j_call: TRBJ2-1; d_call: TRBD2; clone_size: many; cdr3_nt: TGCAGTGTCTGGACTAGCGGGAGGAAAAATGAGCAGTTCTTC; cdr3_aa: CSVWTSGRKNEQFF
v_call: TRBV5-1; j_call: TRBJ1-4; d_call: TRBD1; clone_size: many; cdr3_nt: TGCGCCAGCAGCTCTGGACAGGGCTCTAATGAAAAACTGTTTTTT; cdr3_aa: CASSSGQGSNEKLFF
v_call: TRBV27; j_call: TRBJ2-3; d_call: NA; clone_size: NA; cdr3_nt: TGTGCCAGCAGTTTGGGATCTACCGTCACAGATACGCAGTATTTT; cdr3_aa: CASSLGSTVTDTQYF
v_call: TRBV5-4; j_call: TRBJ2-3; d_call: NA; clone_size: many; cdr3_nt: TGTGCCAGCAGCTTGCCCGGGAGTGGGGGCACAGATACGCAGTATTTT; cdr3_aa: CASSLPGSGGTDTQYF
v_call: TRBV6-5; j_call: TRBJ1-3; d_call: NA; clone_size: many; cdr3_nt: TGTGCCAGCACCCGGGGGGGGGGAAACACCATATATTTT; cdr3_aa: CASTRGGGNTIYF
v_call: TRBV2; j_call: TRBJ1-1; d_call: NA; clone_size: NA; cdr3_nt: TGTGCCAGCAGTGACGGTGGGGTGGGGGCGGGCACTGAAGCTTTCTTT; cdr3_aa: CASSDGGVGAGTEAFF
v_call: TRBV12-3/TRBV12-4; j_call: TRBJ2-5; d_call: TRBD2; clone_size: many; cdr3_nt: TGTGCCAGCAGTTTTACGGGGGGGCCGGGGGAGACCCAGTACTTC; cdr3_aa: CASSFTGGPGETQYF
v_call: TRBV20-1; j_call: TRBJ2-5; d_call: NA; clone_size: many; cdr3_nt: TGCAGTGCTCAAGGTGACAGGCCTTACCAAGAGACCCAGTACTTC; cdr3_aa: CSAQGDRPYQETQYF
v_call: TRBV28; j_call: TRBJ2-3; d_call: NA; clone_size: few; cdr3_nt: TGTGCCAGCAGGGACAGTAGCACAGATACGCAGTATTTT; cdr3_aa: CASRDSSTDTQYF
v_call: TRBV6-6; j_call: TRBJ1-5; d_call: NA; clone_size: many; cdr3_nt: TGTGCCAGCAGTTACCCGCAGGGGATGAGAAATCAGCCCCAGCATTTT; cdr3_aa: CASSYPQGMRNQPQHF
v_call: TRBV6-1; j_call: TRBJ1-2; d_call: TRBD1; clone_size: NA; cdr3_nt: TGTGCCAGCGCCGGACAGGGGCACGATGGCTACACCTTC; cdr3_aa: CASAGQGHDGYTF